In its sample, the clone carrying this T cell receptor beta chain was seen a few times. The antigen is not known. The V end lost 0 bases, the J end lost 2 bases, and 20 bases lay between the germline ends. Per germline, CDR1 SGHRS and CDR2 YFSETQ. This CDR3 contains 18 residues. These data originate in a study of regulatory T cells. Primers: 52 TRBV forward and 13 TRBJ reverse. Generated by immunoSEQ multiplex PCR, the TCRdb table keeps only in-frame clones and is missing some. The sample lists about 15,000 clones, approximately 82% occurring once. The study's findings and limits: Hydrophobic residues at CDR3 positions 6 and 7 were enriched in conventional CD4+ T cells of CD3G-deficient patients.

Sorting split CD4+ cells into CD25-high CD127-low Tregs and CD25-low CD127-high conventional T cells. The chain has TRBV5-1 and TRBJ1-2; D is unclear. What was sequenced was conventional CD4+ T cells sorted from blood. The sequence was collected from a person aged 30 to 40 with CD3G deficiency. For the CDR3, the DNA is TGCGCCAGCAGCTTGGGACCTGATAAATTGACCTCAAACTATGGCTACACCTTC. Its translation is CASSLGPDKLTSNYGYTF.